These 18 T cell receptor beta chains share one sample of origin, sequenced in a study of T-cell memory formation after mild COVID-19. TCRdb processed the 5' RACE reads anew with MiXCR; each CDR3 protein has one entry. The sample has about 350,000 distinct CDR3 sequences; approximately 15% are singletons. What was sequenced was PBMCs or a T cell subset sorted from them (not recorded which). The receptors come from a man younger than 30 who had mild COVID-19 (a few samples of this study predate the infection). Cell type and time point are not known.

The chain combines TRBV10-3 with TRBJ1-6, with D tentatively TRBD1 (5 bases). Germline V gene lookup returns CDR1 ENHRY and CDR2 SYGVKD. The CDR3 consists of 14 residues. V lost 2 bases and J 9 bases, leaving 11 bases between the germline ends. CDR3 nucleotides: TGTGCCATCAGTGAGCGGGGCAATAGTTCACCCCTCCACTTT. Its translation is CAISERGNSSPLHF.

The CDR3 DNA sequence: TGTGCCAGTTCGACGGCCTCCTTGCCCCAGTACTTC. As protein: CASSTASLPQYF. The V call is TRBV6-5, the J call TRBJ2-5; D is unclear. The germline CDR1 and CDR2 sequences are MNHEY and SVGAGI. Trimming left V 9 bases short and J 9 bases short, with 17 bases between. The CDR3 sequence is 12 residues long.

The chain has TRBV2 and TRBJ1-5, with D unclear. V gave up 6 bases and J gave up 0 bases, with 9 bases separating them. CDR3 length: 14 residues. Germline V gene sequence: CDR1 SNHLY, CDR2 FYNNEI. The CDR3 sequence: CASRGGLSNQPQHF. The CDR3 nucleotides read TGTGCCAGCAGGGGTGGCCTTAGCAATCAGCCCCAGCATTTT.

The chain recombines TRBV5-5 with TRBJ1-5; 7 positions agree with TRBD1. Germline CDR1 and CDR2: SGHKS and YYEKEE (reference sequence). The CDR3 totals 17 residues. V was pared by 0 bases and J by 2 bases, with 8 bases of the junction left unmatched. The CDR3 DNA sequence: TGTGCCAGCAGCTTGGGAGGGGGCTGGGATGGCAATCAGCCCCAGCATTTT. Protein product: CASSLGGGWDGNQPQHF.

The chain is built from TRBV18 and TRBJ1-1; 9 bases agree with TRBD1. Germline values: CDR1 KGHSH, CDR2 LQKENI. CDR3 length equals 19 residues. V dropped 2 bases and J dropped 1; count of bases not matched to a gene: 14. CDR3 DNA: TGTGCCAGCTCACCAGTCCCGGGACAGGGAAACAGACAGAACACTGAAGCTTTCTTT. Translation gives CASSPVPGQGNRQNTEAFF.

The table lists this clonotype with many counts. The chain employs TRBV5-1 and TRBJ1-1; TRBD1 aligns across 7 bases. The CDR3 runs to 14 residues. From germline, CDR1 is SGHRS and CDR2 YFSETQ. With 4 bases clipped from V and 1 base from J, the junction kept 4 bases outside the gene matches. The CDR3 protein is CASSARQGNTEAFF. The CDR3 DNA reads as TGCGCCAGCAGCGCACGACAGGGGAACACTGAAGCTTTCTTT. Filled out from reference TRBV5-1 and TRBJ1-1, the complete variable domain reads KAGVTQTPRYLIKTRGQQVTLSCSPISGHRSVSWYQQTPGQGLQFLFEYFSETQRNKGNFPGRFSGRQFSNSRSEMNVSTLELGDSALYLCASSARQGNTEAFFGQGTRLTVV.

This rearrangement joins TRBV2 to TRBJ2-1, with 7 bases that match TRBD2. CDR1 SNHLY and CDR2 FYNNEI come from the germline V gene. The CDR3 totals 15 residues. After removal of 5 bases from V and 0 bases from J, the junction contained 4 bases not matched to a gene. The CDR3 reads CASSSGMSSYNEQFF. DNA for the CDR3: TGTGCCAGCAGTAGCGGGATGAGCTCCTACAATGAGCAGTTCTTC.

This clonotype was seen a handful of times. The rearrangement links TRBV6-2 or TRBV6-3 to TRBJ1-1, with TRBD1 matching 11 bases. The V segment lost 5 bases and the J segment 2 bases; nucleotides outside the gene matches: 7. The CDR3 covers 16 residues. Germline values: CDR1 MNHEY, CDR2 SVGEGT. In nucleotides, the CDR3 is TGTGCCAGCAGTCCCGGACAGGGGGCCTATAACACTGAAGCTTTCTTT. It codes for CASSPGQGAYNTEAFF.

This chain links TRBV7-9 with TRBJ2-3; perhaps D is TRBD1 or TRBD2 (7 bases each). The germline CDR1 and CDR2 sequences are SEHNR and FQNEAQ (reference sequence). Trimming removed 7 bases from V and 0 bases from J, with 17 bases in between. The CDR3 is 16 residues long. The CDR3 DNA sequence: TGTGCCAGCACAGGGGGGGGACTCCAAAGCACAGATACGCAGTATTTT. It encodes CASTGGGLQSTDTQYF.

The gene calls are TRBV5-1 and TRBJ1-1; D gene unclear. CDR1 is SGHRS, CDR2 YFSETQ, per germline. This CDR3 is built from 13 residues. The ends were cut back, 7 bases at V and 4 bases at J, with 14 bases in the middle. CDR3 sequence (DNA): TGCGCCAGCGGGAGAAACGGGTTCACTGAAGCTTTCTTT. This codes for CASGRNGFTEAFF. The full variable domain, its missing parts supplied by reference TRBV5-1 and TRBJ1-1, is KAGVTQTPRYLIKTRGQQVTLSCSPISGHRSVSWYQQTPGQGLQFLFEYFSETQRNKGNFPGRFSGRQFSNSRSEMNVSTLELGDSALYLCASGRNGFTEAFFGQGTRLTVV.

The V gene is TRBV7-8, the J gene TRBJ1-2, with D uncertain. This CDR3 contains 15 residues. The V end was cut by 5 bases, the J end by 4 bases, with 17 bases between. Germline V lookup: CDR1 SGHVS, CDR2 FQNEAQ. The CDR3 DNA reads as TGTGCCAGCAGCCCCCCGCTGGACCTCTTCTATGGCTACACCTTC. Its protein is CASSPPLDLFYGYTF.

This chain connects TRBV5-6 to TRBJ1-1; D may be TRBD1 (5 bases). Per germline, CDR1 SGHDT and CDR2 YYEEEE. Trimming took 5 bases from V and 1 from J, leaving 9 bases between them. This CDR3 has 13 amino acids. The CDR3 is CASSHGGNTEAFF. The CDR3, as DNA: TGTGCCAGCAGTCACGGGGGGAACACTGAAGCTTTCTTT. Full variable domain (missing parts from reference TRBV5-6 and TRBJ1-1): DAGVTQSPTHLIKTRGQQVTLRCSPKSGHDTVSWYQQALGQGPQFIFQYYEEEERQRGNFPDRFSGHQFPNYSSELNVNALLLGDSALYLCASSHGGNTEAFFGQGTRLTVV.

V gene TRBV15 combines with J gene TRBJ1-1; D is uncertain. V was shortened by 8 bases and J by 9 bases, with 19 bases between the two germline ends. CDR1 is LNHNV and CDR2 is YYDKDF in the germline V gene (reference sequence). The CDR3 is 13 residues long. The CDR3 here is CATGWQPRQKAFF. The CDR3 DNA sequence: TGTGCCACCGGATGGCAGCCCCGTCAGAAAGCTTTCTTT.

This rearrangement joins TRBV2 to TRBJ2-3, with no clear D. Trimming removed 6 bases from V and 2 bases from J, with 12 bases in between. CDR1 is SNHLY and CDR2 is FYNNEI in the germline V gene. The CDR3 totals 14 residues. This chain's CDR3 is CASSTSGDTDTQYF. In DNA form, the CDR3 reads TGTGCCAGCAGCACCTCTGGGGACACAGATACGCAGTATTTT.

This clonotype was counted a few times. V usage is TRBV6-1 and J usage is TRBJ2-1; 7 nucleotides agree with TRBD2. CDR1 is MNHNS and CDR2 is SASEGT in the germline V gene. The J segment lost 2 bases and the V segment lost 5 bases, leaving 6 bases of the junction unmatched. This CDR3 region has 15 residues. The CDR3 sequence is CASSLGLEAYNEQFF. The CDR3 DNA is TGTGCCAGCAGTCTAGGACTAGAAGCCTACAATGAGCAGTTCTTC.

This clonotype was seen more than once but under ten times. This rearrangement joins TRBV30 to TRBJ1-6; perhaps TRBD1 as D (5 bases). This CDR3 is 16 amino acids long. V was shortened by 0 bases and J by 0 bases, with 9 bases between the two germline ends. Germline CDR1 reads GTSNPN; CDR2 reads SVGIG (reference sequence). CDR3 in amino acids: CAWSVGGSSYNSPLHF. In nucleotides, the CDR3 is TGTGCCTGGAGTGTGGGGGGGAGCTCCTATAATTCACCCCTCCACTTT.

The chain uses TRBV5-6 and TRBJ1-1; no reliable D call. Per germline, CDR1 SGHDT and CDR2 YYEEEE. The CDR3 totals 11 residues. With 4 bases removed from V and 3 bases from J, the gap between germline ends came to 4 bases. CDR3 residues: CASSKDTEAFF. The CDR3 DNA reads as TGTGCCAGCAGCAAGGACACTGAAGCTTTCTTT.

The chain joins TRBV9 to TRBJ1-3; 7 nucleotides align to TRBD1. V lost 2 bases, J lost 0 bases, and 8 bases stayed unmatched. The CDR3 consists of 17 residues. CDR1 SGDLS and CDR2 YYNGEE come from the germline V gene. The CDR3: CASSVYLQGHSGNTIYF. As DNA, the CDR3 is TGTGCCAGCAGCGTCTACTTACAGGGGCACTCTGGAAACACCATATATTTT.